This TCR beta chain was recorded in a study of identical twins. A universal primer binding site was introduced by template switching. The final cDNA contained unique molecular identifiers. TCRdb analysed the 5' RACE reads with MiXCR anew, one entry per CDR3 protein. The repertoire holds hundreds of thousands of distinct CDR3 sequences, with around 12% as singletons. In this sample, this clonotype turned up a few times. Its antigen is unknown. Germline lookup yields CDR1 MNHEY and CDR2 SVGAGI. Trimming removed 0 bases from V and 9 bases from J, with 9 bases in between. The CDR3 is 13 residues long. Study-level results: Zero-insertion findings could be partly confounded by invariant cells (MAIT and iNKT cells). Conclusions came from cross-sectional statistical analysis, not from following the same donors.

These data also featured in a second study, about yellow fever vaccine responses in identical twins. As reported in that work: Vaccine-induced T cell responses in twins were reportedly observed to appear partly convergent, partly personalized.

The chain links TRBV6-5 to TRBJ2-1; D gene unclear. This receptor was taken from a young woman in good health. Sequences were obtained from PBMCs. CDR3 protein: CASSYSLRTEQFF. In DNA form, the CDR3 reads TGTGCCAGCAGTTACTCCCTTAGAACTGAGCAGTTCTTC.